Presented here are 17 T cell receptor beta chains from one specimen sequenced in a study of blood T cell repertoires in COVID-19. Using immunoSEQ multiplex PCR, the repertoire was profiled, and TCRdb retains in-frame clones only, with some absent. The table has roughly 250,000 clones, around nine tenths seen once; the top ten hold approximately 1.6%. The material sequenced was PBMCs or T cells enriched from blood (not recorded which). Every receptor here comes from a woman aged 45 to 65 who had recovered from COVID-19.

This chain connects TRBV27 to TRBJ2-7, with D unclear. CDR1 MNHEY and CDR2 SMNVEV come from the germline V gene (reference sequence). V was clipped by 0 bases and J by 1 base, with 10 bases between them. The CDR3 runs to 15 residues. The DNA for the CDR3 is TGTGCCAGCAGTTTATCGATAGTTAATTCCTACGAGCAGTACTTC. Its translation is CASSLSIVNSYEQYF.

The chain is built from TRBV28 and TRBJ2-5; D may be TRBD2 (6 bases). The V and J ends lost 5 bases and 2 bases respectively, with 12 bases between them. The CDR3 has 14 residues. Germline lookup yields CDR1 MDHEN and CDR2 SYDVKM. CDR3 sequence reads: CASSIGGTQETQYF. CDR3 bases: TGTGCCAGCAGTATTGGGGGGACTCAAGAGACCCAGTACTTC.

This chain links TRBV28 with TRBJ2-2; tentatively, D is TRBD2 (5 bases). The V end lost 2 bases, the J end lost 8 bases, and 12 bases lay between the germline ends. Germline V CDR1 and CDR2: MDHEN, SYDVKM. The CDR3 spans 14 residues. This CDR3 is CASSLGSWTGELFF. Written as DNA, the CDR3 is TGTGCCAGCAGTTTAGGGAGCTGGACTGGGGAGCTGTTTTTT.

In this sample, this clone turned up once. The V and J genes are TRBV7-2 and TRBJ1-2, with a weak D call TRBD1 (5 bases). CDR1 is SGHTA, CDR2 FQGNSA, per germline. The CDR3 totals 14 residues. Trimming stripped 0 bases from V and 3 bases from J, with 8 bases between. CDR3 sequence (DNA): TGTGCCAGCAGCTTAGCCAGGGCAGACTATGGCTACACCTTC. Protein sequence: CASSLARADYGYTF.

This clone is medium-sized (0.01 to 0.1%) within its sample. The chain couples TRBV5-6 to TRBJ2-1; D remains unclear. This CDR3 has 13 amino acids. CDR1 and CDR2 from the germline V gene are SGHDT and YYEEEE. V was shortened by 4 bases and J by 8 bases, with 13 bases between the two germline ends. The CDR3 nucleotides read TGTGCCAGCAGCCTGAACTCCATGGATGAGCAGTTCTTC. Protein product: CASSLNSMDEQFF.

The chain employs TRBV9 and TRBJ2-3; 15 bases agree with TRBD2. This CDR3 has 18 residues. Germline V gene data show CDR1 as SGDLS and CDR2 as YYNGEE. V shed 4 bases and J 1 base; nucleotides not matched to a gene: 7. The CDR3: CASSLGLAGGRGTDTQYF. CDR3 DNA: TGTGCCAGCAGCCTTGGACTAGCGGGAGGGCGGGGCACAGATACGCAGTATTTT.

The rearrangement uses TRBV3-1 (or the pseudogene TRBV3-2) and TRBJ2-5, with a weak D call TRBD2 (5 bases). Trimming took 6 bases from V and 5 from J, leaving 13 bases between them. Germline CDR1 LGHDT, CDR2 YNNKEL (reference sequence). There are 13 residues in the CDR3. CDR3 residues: CASRGLGPETQYF. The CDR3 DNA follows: TGTGCCAGCAGAGGACTGGGCCCCGAGACCCAGTACTTC.

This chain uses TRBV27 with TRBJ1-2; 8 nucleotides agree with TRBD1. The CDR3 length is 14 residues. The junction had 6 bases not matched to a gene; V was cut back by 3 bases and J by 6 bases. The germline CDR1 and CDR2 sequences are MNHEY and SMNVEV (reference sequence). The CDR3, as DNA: TGTGCCAGCAGTTTCCTACAGGGGGTGAATGGCTACACCTTC. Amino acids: CASSFLQGVNGYTF.

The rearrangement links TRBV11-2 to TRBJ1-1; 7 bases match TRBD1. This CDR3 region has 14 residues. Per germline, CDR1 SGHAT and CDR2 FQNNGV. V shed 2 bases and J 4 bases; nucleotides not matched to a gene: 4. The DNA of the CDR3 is TGTGCCAGCAGCTTAACACAGGGGAGCACTGAAGCTTTCTTT. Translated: CASSLTQGSTEAFF.

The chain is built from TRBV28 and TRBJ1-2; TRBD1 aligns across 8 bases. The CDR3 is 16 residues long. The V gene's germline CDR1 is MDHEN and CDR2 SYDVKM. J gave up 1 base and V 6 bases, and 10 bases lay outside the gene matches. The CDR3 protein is CASSLMAGGFNYGYTF. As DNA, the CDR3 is TGTGCCAGCAGCTTAATGGCAGGGGGCTTTAACTATGGCTACACCTTC.

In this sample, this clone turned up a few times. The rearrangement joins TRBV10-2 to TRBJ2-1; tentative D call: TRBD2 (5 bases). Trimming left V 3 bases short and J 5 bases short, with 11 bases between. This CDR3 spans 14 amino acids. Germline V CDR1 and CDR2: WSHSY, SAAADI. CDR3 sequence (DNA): TGCGCCAGCAGTGACCGGGGAACCGACAATGAGCAGTTCTTC. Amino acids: CASSDRGTDNEQFF.

CDR3 DNA: TGTGCCAGTAGTATACAGGCCCCGACAGGGCTCCCAGATACGCAGTATTTT. Amino acid sequence: CASSIQAPTGLPDTQYF. The chain carries TRBV19 and TRBJ2-3; 7 bases map to TRBD1. The length of the CDR3 is 17 residues. CDR1 and CDR2 from the germline V gene are LNHDA and SQIVND (reference sequence). J lost 4 bases, V lost 2 bases, and 12 bases had no gene match.

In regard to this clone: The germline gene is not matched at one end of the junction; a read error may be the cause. The CDR3 region has the DNA TGTGCTAGCAGCTTAGACAGGGGGGTCACCGGGGAGCTGTTTTTT. Protein: CASSLDRGVTGELFF. The chain couples TRBV7-7 to TRBJ2-2, with 9 nucleotides matching TRBD1. Per germline, CDR1 SSHAT and CDR2 FNYEAQ (reference sequence). The CDR3 extends over 15 amino acids.

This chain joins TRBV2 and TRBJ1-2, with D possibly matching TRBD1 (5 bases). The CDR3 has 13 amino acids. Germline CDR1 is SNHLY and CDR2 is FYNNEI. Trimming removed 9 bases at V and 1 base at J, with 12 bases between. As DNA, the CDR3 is TGTGCCAGTTCCGGACAATTTAACTATGGCTACACCTTC. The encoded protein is CASSGQFNYGYTF.

This CDR3 reads CASSRLAGVYEQFF. The CDR3 region has the DNA TGTGCCAGCAGTCGACTAGCGGGAGTATATGAGCAGTTCTTC. V usage is TRBV6-5 and J usage is TRBJ2-1; 12 bases line up with TRBD2. V lost 5 bases to trimming and J lost 8 bases; unmatched junction nucleotides: 4. The length of the CDR3 is 14 residues. Germline V lookup: CDR1 MNHEY, CDR2 SVGAGI.

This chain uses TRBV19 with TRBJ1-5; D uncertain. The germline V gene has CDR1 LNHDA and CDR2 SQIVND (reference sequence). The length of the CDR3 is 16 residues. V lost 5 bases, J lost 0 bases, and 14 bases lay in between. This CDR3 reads CASSDRGVYSNQPQHF. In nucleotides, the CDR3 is TGTGCCAGTAGTGACCGGGGAGTATATAGCAATCAGCCCCAGCATTTT.

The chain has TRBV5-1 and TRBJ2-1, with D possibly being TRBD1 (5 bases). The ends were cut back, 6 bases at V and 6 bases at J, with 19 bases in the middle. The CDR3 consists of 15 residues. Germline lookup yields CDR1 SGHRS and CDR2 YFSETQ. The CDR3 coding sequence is TGCGCCAGCACAGTGGCGGCAGGGCTAGGCAATGAGCAGTTCTTC. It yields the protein CASTVAAGLGNEQFF.